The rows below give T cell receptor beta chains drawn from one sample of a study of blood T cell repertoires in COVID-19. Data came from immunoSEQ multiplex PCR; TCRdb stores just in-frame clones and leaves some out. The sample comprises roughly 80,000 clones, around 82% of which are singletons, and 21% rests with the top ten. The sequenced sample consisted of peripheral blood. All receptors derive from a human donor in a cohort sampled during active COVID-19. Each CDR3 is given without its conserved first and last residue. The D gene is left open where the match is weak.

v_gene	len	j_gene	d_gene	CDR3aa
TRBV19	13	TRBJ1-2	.	ASSLGKAPAYGYT
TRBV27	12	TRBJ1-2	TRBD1	ASSFWDRGSGYT
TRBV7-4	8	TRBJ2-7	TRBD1	ASSLGTGG
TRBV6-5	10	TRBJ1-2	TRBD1	ASSRQGHGYT
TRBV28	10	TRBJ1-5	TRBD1	AEQGAGQPQH
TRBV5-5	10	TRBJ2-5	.	ASSSPEETQY
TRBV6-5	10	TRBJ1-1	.	ATTGQNTEAF
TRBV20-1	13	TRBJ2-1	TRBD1	SASGTGVGYNEQF
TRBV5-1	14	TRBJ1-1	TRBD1	ASSLTSRGRSTEAF
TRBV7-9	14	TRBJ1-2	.	ASSLAREGDTYGYT
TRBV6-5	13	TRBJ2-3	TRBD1	ASSPGQSSTDTQY
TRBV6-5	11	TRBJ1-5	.	ASTRGFNQPQH
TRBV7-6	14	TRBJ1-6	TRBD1	ASSLGQGASNSPLH
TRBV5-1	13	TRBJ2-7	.	ASSPGTPTPYEQY
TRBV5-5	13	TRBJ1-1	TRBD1	ASSFQTGLNTEAF
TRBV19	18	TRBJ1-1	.	ASSTSFPRVTTGMNTEAF
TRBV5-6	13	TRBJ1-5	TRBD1	ASSLAGGWDQPQH
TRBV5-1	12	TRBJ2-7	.	ASSWEDRTYEQY
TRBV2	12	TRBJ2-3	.	ASTGGPRADTQY
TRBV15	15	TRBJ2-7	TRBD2	ATSRDLSLAGVYEQY
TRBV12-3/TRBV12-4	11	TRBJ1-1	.	ASSLDRQVAAF
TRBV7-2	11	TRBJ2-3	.	ASRRRVTDTQY
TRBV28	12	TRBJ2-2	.	ASTLQGGSGELF
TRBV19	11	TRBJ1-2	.	ASTLSRGNGYT
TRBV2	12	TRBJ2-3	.	ASKSTGGTDTQY
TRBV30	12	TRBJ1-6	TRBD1	AWSVGQRNSPLH
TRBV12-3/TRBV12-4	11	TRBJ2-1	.	ASSLDLYNEQF
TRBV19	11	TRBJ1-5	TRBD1	ASREDRGQPQH
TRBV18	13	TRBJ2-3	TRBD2	ASSQPSGGTDTQY
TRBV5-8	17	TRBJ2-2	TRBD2	ASRLGRARGGRITGELF
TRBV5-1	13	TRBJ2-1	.	ASSFSRGSDNEQF
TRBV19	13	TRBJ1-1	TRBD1	ASSSWTGRNTEAF
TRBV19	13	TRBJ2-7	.	ASSSRDTITYEQY
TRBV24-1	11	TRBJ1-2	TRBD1	ATSGTGDYGYT
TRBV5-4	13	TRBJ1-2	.	ASTREGDWRYGYT
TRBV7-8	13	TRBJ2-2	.	ASSLEQGSTGELF
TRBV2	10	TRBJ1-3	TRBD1	ASSRQGNTIY
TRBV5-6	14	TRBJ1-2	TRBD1	ASRGTGSRSNYGYT
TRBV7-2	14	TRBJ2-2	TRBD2	ASRGGLAALTGELF
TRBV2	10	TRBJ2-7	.	ASERQSYEQY
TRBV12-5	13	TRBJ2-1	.	ASGPTGTLGNEQF
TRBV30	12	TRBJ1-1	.	AWKSGQMNTEAF
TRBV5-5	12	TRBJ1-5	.	ASSFQAANQPQH
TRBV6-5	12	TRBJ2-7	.	ASRSPSEPLEQY
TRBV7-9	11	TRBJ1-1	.	ASSPGTGGKAF
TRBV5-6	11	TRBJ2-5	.	ASSLVSQETQY
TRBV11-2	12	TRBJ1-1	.	ASSLTGGDTEAF
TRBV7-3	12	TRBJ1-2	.	ASSPQEGDYGYT
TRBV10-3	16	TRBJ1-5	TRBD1	AISEGTGDVNSNQPQH
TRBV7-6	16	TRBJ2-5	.	ASSLDPPNRTPQETQY
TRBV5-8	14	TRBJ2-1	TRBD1	ASSLPGDRGLSEQF
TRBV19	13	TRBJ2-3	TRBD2	ASSSLAGGPDTQY
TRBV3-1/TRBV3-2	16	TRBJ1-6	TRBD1	ASSGGQNKWSYNSPLH